One sample yielded the 14 T cell receptor beta chains listed below, sequenced in a study of T cells in Graves' hyperthyroidism and ophthalmopathy (dated by TCRdb to about 2019). Library preparation used multiplex PCR. The run used an Illumina HiSeq 2000. The TCR beta CDR3 regions were amplified from the RNA transcripts. The TCR CDR3 was subjected to a first round of RT-PCR using the HTBI primer set and the Qiagen OneStep RT-PCR kit. TCRdb reran the public reads through fastp at Q25 and MiXCR, keeping productive beta chains. For every CDR3 protein sequence, its rows merge into one entry that carries the most common genes and DNA. The sample table contains around 800,000 distinct CDR3 sequences; only one count was recorded for 35% to 45% of them. The top ten clonotypes cover 7.5% to 9.5% of the sample. Sequenced input: blood. The source is a man younger than 35 with Graves' hyperthyroidism.

This clonotype was seen a handful of times. This sequence joins TRBV15 and TRBJ2-7, with 9 bases identical to TRBD1. Germline V gene lookup returns CDR1 LNHNV and CDR2 YYDKDF (reference sequence). This CDR3 region has 17 residues. Losses at the gene ends were 8 bases for V and 0 bases for J; bases not matched to a gene: 14. The CDR3 loop reads CATQAGFGTGTSYEQYF. The CDR3, as DNA: TGTGCCACCCAGGCGGGGTTTGGGACAGGGACCTCCTACGAGCAGTACTTC.

This sequence joins TRBV19 and TRBJ2-5; D ambiguous. Looked up from germline, CDR1 is LNHDA and CDR2 is SQIVND (reference sequence). V was pared by 3 bases and J by 1 base, with 9 bases between. The CDR3 spans 14 residues. The CDR3 here is CASSIELSQETQYF. The DNA for the CDR3 is TGTGCCAGTAGTATTGAGCTATCCCAAGAGACCCAGTACTTC.

This clonotype was seen at least ten times. This rearrangement joins TRBV7-2 to TRBJ2-5; TRBD2 is a possible D gene (5 bases). The germline V gene encodes CDR1 SGHTA and CDR2 FQGNSA. This CDR3 is built from 13 residues. The ends were cut back, 4 bases at V and 5 bases at J, with 11 bases in the middle. Here the CDR3 DNA reads TGTGCCAGCAGCTCGGACTTGCCCGAGACCCAGTACTTC. Translated: CASSSDLPETQYF.

The rearrangement uses TRBV19 and TRBJ1-5, with D perhaps matching TRBD1 (5 bases). In germline, CDR1 is LNHDA, CDR2 SQIVND (reference sequence). V was pared by 7 bases and J by 0 bases, with 16 bases between. The CDR3 runs 16 residues. The DNA of the CDR3 is TGTGCCAGTACCCTGGGGCCGCAGTATAGCAATCAGCCCCAGCATTTT. Amino acid sequence: CASTLGPQYSNQPQHF.

The sample holds many counts of this clonotype. The chain couples TRBV4-1 to TRBJ2-7, with 8 bases matching TRBD1. Germline CDR1 is MGHRA and CDR2 is YSYEKL. The V segment lost 8 bases and the J segment 6 bases; nucleotides outside the gene matches: 6. The CDR3 is made up of 12 amino acids. DNA of the CDR3: TGCGCCAGCTCCGGACAGGGTGTCGAGCAGTACTTC. As protein: CASSGQGVEQYF.

This clonotype was detected only a few times. The chain has TRBV20-1 and TRBJ2-7; 7 bases are shared with TRBD1. The J segment lost 3 bases and the V segment lost 3 bases, leaving 11 bases of the junction unmatched. Germline CDR1 and CDR2: DFQATT and SNEGSKA (reference sequence). This CDR3 has 15 amino acids. The DNA of the CDR3 is TGCAGTGCTAGGTCAAACAGGGGTGAAGTCTACGAGCAGTACTTC. Translating it yields CSARSNRGEVYEQYF.

A remark on this clonotype: This clone may be a read error of a much larger clone one base away. The V gene is TRBV29-1, the J gene TRBJ2-5; D possibly corresponds to TRBD1 (5 bases). CDR1 is SQVTM, CDR2 ANQGSEA, per germline. The CDR3 has 13 amino acids. DNA of the CDR3: TGCAGCGCCGGAACAGGAAGAGAAGAGGCCCAGTACTTC. Amino acid sequence: CSAGTGREEAQYF.

The sample holds a few counts of this clonotype. The rearrangement uses TRBV6-1 and TRBJ2-7, with D hard to call. This CDR3 has 10 residues. The V gene's germline CDR1 is MNHNS and CDR2 SASEGT. With 7 bases removed from V and 9 bases from J, the gap between germline ends came to 10 bases. The CDR3 DNA sequence: TGTGCCAGCACCCAGACAAGGCAGTACTTC. It codes for CASTQTRQYF.

This clonotype was seen just once. The V and J genes are TRBV3-1 and TRBJ1-1, with D uncertain. The V gene's germline CDR1 is LGHDT and CDR2 YNNKEL (reference sequence). Trimming left V 1 base short and J 7 bases short, with 10 bases between. The CDR3 runs to 13 residues. This chain's CDR3 is CASSQGRGSEAFF. In nucleotides, the CDR3 is TGTGCCAGCAGCCAAGGTCGCGGAAGTGAAGCTTTCTTT.

This clonotype was seen a few times. V usage is TRBV7-8 and J usage is TRBJ1-6, with D unresolved. Germline CDR1 SGHVS, CDR2 FQNEAQ. CDR3 length: 17 residues. V dropped 2 bases and J dropped 0 bases, with 11 bases sitting between them. In DNA, the CDR3 is TGTGCCAGCAGCTTAAATGCCGTTAGCTCCTATAATTCACCCCTCCACTTT. Translation: CASSLNAVSSYNSPLHF. The variable domain in full, completed from reference TRBV7-8 and TRBJ1-6, reads GAGVSQSPRYKVAKRGQDVALRCDPISGHVSLFWYQQALGQGPEFLTYFQNEAQLDKSGLPSDRFFAERPEGSVSTLKIQRTQQEDSAVYLCASSLNAVSSYNSPLHFGNGTRLTVT.

The chain has TRBV12-3 or TRBV12-4 and TRBJ2-5, with TRBD1 identical over 8 bases. The CDR3 sequence is 16 residues long. V was pared by 3 bases and J by 3 bases, with 9 bases of the junction left unmatched. Here the CDR3 reads CASSFVLIQGEETQYF. In nucleotides, the CDR3 is TGTGCCAGCAGTTTCGTCCTGATACAGGGGGAAGAGACCCAGTACTTC.

In its sample, this clonotype was seen a few times. The chain recombines TRBV9 with TRBJ2-5; D is ambiguous. The CDR3 is made up of 13 amino acids. Germline lookup yields CDR1 SGDLS and CDR2 YYNGEE. Between the trimmed V and J ends, which lost 5 bases and 5 bases, there was a span of 13 bases. CDR3 DNA: TGTGCCAGCAGTATCGATAGGATGGAGACCCAGTACTTC. Residues: CASSIDRMETQYF.

This clonotype was counted ten times or more. The rearrangement joins TRBV10-2 to TRBJ1-5; TRBD1 agrees at 9 bases. V lost 9 bases, J lost 2 bases, and 5 bases stayed unmatched. This CDR3 region has 14 residues. The germline CDR1 and CDR2 sequences are WSHSY and SAAADI. The CDR3 spells CASRQGEGNQPQHF. CDR3 DNA: TGCGCCAGTAGACAGGGGGAAGGCAATCAGCCCCAGCATTTT.

This chain uses TRBV10-3 with TRBJ2-2, with TRBD1 as a possible D gene (6 bases). Trimming removed 3 bases from V and 4 bases from J, with 15 bases in between. This CDR3 comprises 16 residues. Germline V lookup: CDR1 ENHRY, CDR2 SYGVKD. CDR3 protein: CAISDDNRESTGELFF. The DNA for the CDR3 is TGTGCCATCAGTGACGACAACAGGGAAAGCACCGGGGAGCTGTTTTTT.